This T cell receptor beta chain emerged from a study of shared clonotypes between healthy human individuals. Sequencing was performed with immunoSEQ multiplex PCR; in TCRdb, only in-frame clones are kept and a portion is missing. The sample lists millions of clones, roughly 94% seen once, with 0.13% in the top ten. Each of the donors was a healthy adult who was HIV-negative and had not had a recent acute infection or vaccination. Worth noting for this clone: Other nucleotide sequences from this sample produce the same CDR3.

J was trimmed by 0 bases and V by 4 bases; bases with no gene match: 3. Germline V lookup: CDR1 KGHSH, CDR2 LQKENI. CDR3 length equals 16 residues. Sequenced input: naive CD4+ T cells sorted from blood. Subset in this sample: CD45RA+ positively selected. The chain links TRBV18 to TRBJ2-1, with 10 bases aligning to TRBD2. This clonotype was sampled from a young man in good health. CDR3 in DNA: TGTGCCAGCTCACTCTTAGCGGGAGGCTCCTACAATGAGCAGTTCTTC. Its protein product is CASSLLAGGSYNEQFF. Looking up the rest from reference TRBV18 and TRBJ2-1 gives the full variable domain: NAGVMQNPRHLVRRRGQEARLRCSPMKGHSHVYWYRQLPEEGLKFMVYLQKENIIDESGMPKERFSAEFPKEGPSILRIQQVVRGDSAAYFCASSLLAGGSYNEQFFGPGTRLTVL.